These 29 T cell receptor beta chains originate from one sample sequenced in a study of blood T cell repertoires in COVID-19. Only in-frame clones appear in the TCRdb table, and some are missing; sequencing was by immunoSEQ multiplex PCR. The profile covers 150,000 to 200,000 clones, with roughly 80% appearing a single time and approximately 8% taken by the ten largest. Sequences were obtained from peripheral blood. The receptors shown here come from a man aged 60 to 69 with acute or convalescent COVID-19.

The chain uses TRBV9 and TRBJ2-2; no definite D call. Trimming took off 0 bases at V and 7 bases at J, with 4 bases between the two ends. The CDR3 extends over 12 amino acids. Germline V gene lookup returns CDR1 SGDLS and CDR2 YYNGEE. The CDR3: CASSVVNGELFF. CDR3 nucleotides: TGTGCCAGCAGCGTAGTTAACGGGGAGCTGTTTTTT.

The chain joins TRBV5-1 to TRBJ2-1; 9 bases map to TRBD1. There are 13 residues in the CDR3. V shed 6 bases, J shed 7 bases, and the junction held 5 bases outside the gene matches. CDR1 and CDR2 (germline): SGHRS, YFSETQ. CDR3 nucleotide sequence: TGCGCCAGCAACTTACAGGGGGCTAATGAGCAGTTCTTC. Encoded protein: CASNLQGANEQFF.

This clone was observed a single time. The chain links TRBV3-1 (or the pseudogene TRBV3-2) to TRBJ1-2; D unresolved. CDR1 is LGHDT, CDR2 YNNKEL, per germline (reference sequence). Trimming stripped 4 bases from V and 0 bases from J, with 9 bases between. The CDR3 runs to 14 residues. CDR3 sequence (DNA): TGTGCCAGCAGCCGCGCACTTTCTAACTATGGCTACACCTTC. Translated, it gives CASSRALSNYGYTF.

The chain couples TRBV4-3 to TRBJ2-5, with 7 bases identical to TRBD2. J was trimmed by 1 base and V by 4 bases; bases with no gene match: 9. The CDR3 spans 16 residues. Germline-derived CDR1 and CDR2 are LGHNA and YSLEER. CDR3 in amino acids: CASSRSKRGSQETQYF. CDR3 DNA: TGCGCCAGCAGCCGCTCCAAGCGGGGTAGCCAAGAGACCCAGTACTTC.

The rearrangement links TRBV15 to TRBJ1-2; no clear D. Trimming stripped 0 bases from V and 10 bases from J, with 6 bases between. The CDR3 is made up of 11 amino acids. CDR1 is LNHNV, CDR2 YYDKDF, per germline (reference sequence). The CDR3 reads CATSRDVLYTF. The CDR3, as DNA: TGTGCCACCAGCAGAGACGTACTCTACACCTTC.

The genes are TRBV6-1 and TRBJ2-7, with 7 nucleotides matching TRBD1. Germline CDR1 reads MNHNS; CDR2 reads SASEGT. The CDR3 totals 15 residues. V gave up 1 base and J gave up 7 bases; unmatched junction bases: 10. The chain's CDR3 is CASSEETGILREQYF. CDR3 nucleotides: TGTGCCAGCAGTGAAGAGACAGGGATATTGAGGGAGCAGTACTTC.

V gene TRBV6-5 combines with J gene TRBJ1-2, with TRBD1 as a possible D gene (5 bases). The CDR3 runs to 13 residues. V lost 9 bases to trimming and J lost 8 bases, with 19 bases between them. CDR1 is MNHEY, CDR2 SVGAGI, per germline. CDR3 in DNA: TGTGCCAGTTCAACAGGTCGCGCGGCGGGCTACACCTTC. Residues: CASSTGRAAGYTF.

This rearrangement joins TRBV29-1 to TRBJ2-5; D gene uncertain. The CDR3 covers 12 residues. From germline, CDR1 is SQVTM and CDR2 ANQGSEA. Trimming shortened V by 2 bases and J by 2 bases, and 6 bases separated the two germline ends. Here the CDR3 reads CSVERQQETQYF. CDR3 DNA: TGCAGCGTTGAACGTCAGCAAGAGACCCAGTACTTC.

The rearrangement links TRBV4-1 to TRBJ1-1; TRBD1 matches at 10 bases. The CDR3 is 15 amino acids. The germline V gene encodes CDR1 MGHRA and CDR2 YSYEKL. With V trimmed by 4 bases and J by 3 bases, 5 bases remained unmatched. The CDR3 DNA sequence: TGCGCCAGCAGCCCCGCGGACAGGGGGGACACTGAAGCTTTCTTT. Amino acids: CASSPADRGDTEAFF.

The chain uses TRBV5-4 and TRBJ2-5; TRBD2 is a possible D gene (5 bases). Germline V lookup: CDR1 SGHNT, CDR2 YYREEE (reference sequence). Trimming pared 0 bases from V and 4 bases from J, leaving 7 bases between. CDR3 length: 13 residues. CDR3 amino acids: CASSLARGETQYF. The CDR3, as DNA: TGTGCCAGCAGCTTGGCCCGGGGAGAGACCCAGTACTTC.

The rearrangement links TRBV4-2 to TRBJ2-7; the match to TRBD1 covers 9 bases. CDR1 is LGHNA, CDR2 YNFKEQ, per germline. V shed 0 bases, J shed 2 bases, and the junction held 5 bases outside the gene matches. This CDR3 comprises 16 residues. The CDR3 protein is CASSQEAGQGAYEQYF. The CDR3 coding sequence is TGTGCCAGCAGCCAAGAGGCGGGACAGGGCGCCTACGAGCAGTACTTC.

The rearrangement links TRBV11-3 to TRBJ2-5; weak D call: TRBD2 (5 bases). Trimming removed 1 base at V and 7 bases at J, with 13 bases between. Germline CDR1 and CDR2: SGHNT and YENEEA. This CDR3 has 14 residues. The CDR3 DNA follows: TGTGCCAGCAGCTTAGGAGTTCGGGATGGGACCCAGTACTTC. Amino acids: CASSLGVRDGTQYF.

This chain links TRBV9 with TRBJ1-4, with D unclear. The germline V and J ends were trimmed by 3 bases and 5 bases, with 8 bases remaining between them. In germline, CDR1 is SGDLS, CDR2 YYNGEE. The CDR3 is 13 residues long. The CDR3 loop reads CASSGPGNEKLFF. The CDR3 nucleotides are TGTGCCAGCAGCGGACCCGGGAATGAAAAACTGTTTTTT.

This rearrangement joins TRBV7-2 to TRBJ1-1, with D possibly TRBD1 on 5 matching bases. The CDR3 sequence is 15 residues long. Per the germline V gene, CDR1 is SGHTA and CDR2 is FQGNSA. The V and J ends lost 3 bases and 4 bases respectively, with 15 bases between them. CDR3: CASSFLRDLGTEAFF. CDR3 DNA: TGTGCCAGCAGCTTCCTCAGGGATTTAGGCACTGAAGCTTTCTTT.

This clone was recorded a few times. The sample contains more than one DNA sequence encoding this CDR3. The V gene is TRBV19, the J gene TRBJ2-5, with a weak D call TRBD1 (5 bases). Trimming left V 1 base short and J 4 bases short, with 10 bases between. CDR1 and CDR2 from the germline V gene are LNHDA and SQIVND (reference sequence). The CDR3 is 14 amino acids. The CDR3 region is CASSIGRGGETQYF. The DNA of the CDR3 is TGTGCCAGTAGTATAGGTAGGGGTGGAGAGACCCAGTACTTC.

V is TRBV6-5 and J is TRBJ2-1; TRBD1 might be the D (5 bases). The CDR3 is made up of 15 amino acids. The V end was cut by 7 bases, the J end by 2 bases, with 15 bases between. CDR1 and CDR2 (germline): MNHEY, SVGAGI. CDR3 sequence (DNA): TGTGCCAGCACTCAATACCAGGGTGCCTACAATGAGCAGTTCTTC. It yields the protein CASTQYQGAYNEQFF.

Of note for this clone: Other DNA sequences in this sample translate to the same CDR3. This chain links TRBV7-3 with TRBJ1-6, with TRBD1 matching 7 bases. Germline assignment: CDR1 SGHTA and CDR2 FQGTGA. The CDR3 totals 15 residues. V was pared by 0 bases and J by 9 bases, with 5 bases of the junction left unmatched. CDR3 region: CASSLTGGRGSPLHF. CDR3 coding DNA: TGTGCCAGCAGCTTAACAGGGGGCCGGGGTTCACCCCTCCACTTT.

The rearrangement uses TRBV19 and TRBJ2-7, with no clear D. There are 14 residues in the CDR3. Per the germline V gene, CDR1 is LNHDA and CDR2 is SQIVND (reference sequence). Trimming removed 1 base at V and 2 bases at J, with 9 bases between. CDR3 in amino acids: CASSIGAGTYEQYF. In DNA, the CDR3 is TGTGCCAGTAGTATAGGGGCAGGAACCTACGAGCAGTACTTC.

This chain joins TRBV14 and TRBJ1-3; perhaps TRBD1 as D (5 bases). V was cut by 5 bases and J by 0 bases, with 8 bases left in between. CDR3 length equals 14 residues. CDR1 is SGHDN and CDR2 is FVKESK in the germline V gene. In DNA form, the CDR3 reads TGTGCCAGCAGCTCGACAGCCTCTGGAAACACCATATATTTT. Protein sequence: CASSSTASGNTIYF.

This clone was seen a handful of times. CDR3 coding DNA: TGTGCCAGCAGCCCGGGGGGCGCAGGCACCTACGAGCAGTACTTC. It codes for CASSPGGAGTYEQYF. The chain couples TRBV5-4 to TRBJ2-7; D possibly corresponds to TRBD2 (7 bases). The CDR3 totals 15 residues. Trimming stripped 4 bases from V and 2 bases from J, with 16 bases between. Germline V CDR1 and CDR2: SGHNT, YYREEE (reference sequence).

J is TRBJ2-5 and V is TRBV19; D is perhaps TRBD2 (6 bases). Germline CDR1 reads LNHDA; CDR2 reads SQIVND (reference sequence). This CDR3 comprises 12 residues. V was pared by 5 bases and J by 5 bases, with 9 bases between. The CDR3 nucleotides read TGTGCCAGTAGTCCCCGGGGGGAGACCCAGTACTTC. It codes for CASSPRGETQYF.

The chain is built from TRBV11-2 and TRBJ2-1, with D possibly being TRBD2 (6 bases). V shed 5 bases and J shed 4 bases, with 15 bases lying between them. The germline V gene has CDR1 SGHAT and CDR2 FQNNGV. There are 15 residues in the CDR3. The CDR3 nucleotides are TGTGCCAGCAGCCCACTAGCTATCGGTTACAATGAGCAGTTCTTC. Translating gives CASSPLAIGYNEQFF.

This sequence joins TRBV6-4 and TRBJ1-3; the D is unclear. Germline V gene data show CDR1 as MRHNA and CDR2 as SNTAGT. V was pared by 4 bases and J by 0 bases, with 7 bases between. The CDR3 totals 14 residues. CDR3 region: CASSGHASGNTIYF. DNA for the CDR3: TGTGCCAGCAGTGGACACGCCTCTGGAAACACCATATATTTT.

V gene TRBV18 combines with J gene TRBJ1-2, with TRBD1 matching over 7 bases. Trimming cost V 2 bases and J 7 bases; bases outside gene matches: 7. Germline CDR1 is KGHSH and CDR2 is LQKENI. This CDR3 has 14 residues. CDR3 protein: CASSPVGGDSGYTF. The CDR3 bases are TGTGCCAGCTCACCAGTCGGCGGGGACAGTGGCTACACCTTC.

V and J are TRBV9 and TRBJ2-1; 7 nucleotides agree with TRBD1. This CDR3 is built from 15 residues. The trim removed 0 bases at V and 1 base at J, leaving 1 base unmatched. CDR1 and CDR2 (germline): SGDLS, YYNGEE. This CDR3 is CASSVGQGSYNEQFF. The CDR3 DNA reads TGTGCCAGCAGCGTAGGACAGGGATCCTACAATGAGCAGTTCTTC.

V gene TRBV6-5 combines with J gene TRBJ1-2; tentative D call: TRBD1 (5 bases). The CDR3 contains 14 residues. Per germline, CDR1 MNHEY and CDR2 SVGAGI. The germline V and J ends were trimmed by 0 bases and 8 bases, with 13 bases remaining between them. Here the CDR3 DNA reads TGTGCCAGCAGTTACTCTGGGGCTATCTGGGGCTACACCTTC. Its translation: CASSYSGAIWGYTF.

The J gene is TRBJ1-1, the V gene TRBV5-6, with 11 nucleotides matching TRBD1. Germline V CDR1 and CDR2: SGHDT, YYEEEE. The J segment lost 4 bases and the V segment lost 1 base, leaving 3 bases of the junction unmatched. The CDR3 consists of 15 residues. CDR3 amino acids: CASSLYGQGATEAFF. The DNA of the CDR3 is TGTGCCAGCAGCTTGTATGGACAGGGGGCCACTGAAGCTTTCTTT.

The J gene is TRBJ2-5, the V gene TRBV4-1, with 12 bases matching TRBD2. V lost 1 base to trimming and J lost 5 bases; unmatched junction nucleotides: 2. From germline, CDR1 is MGHRA and CDR2 YSYEKL. The CDR3 sequence is 15 residues long. This CDR3 is CASSQVGTSGETQYF. CDR3 nucleotide sequence: TGCGCCAGCAGCCAAGTGGGGACTAGCGGGGAGACCCAGTACTTC.

This clone was found a few times. This sequence joins TRBV25-1 and TRBJ2-7, with TRBD2 identical over 12 bases. V shed 8 bases and J 0 bases; nucleotides not matched to a gene: 14. Germline loops: CDR1 MGHDK, CDR2 SYGVNS. This CDR3 spans 18 amino acids. The CDR3: CASSQTSGGSWSSYEQYF. The CDR3 DNA reads TGTGCCAGCTCTCAGACTAGCGGGGGTAGTTGGAGCTCCTACGAGCAGTACTTC.